This T cell receptor (beta chain) emerged from a study of cytotoxic CD8 clonotypes in ibrutinib-treated CLL. For the study at large: Within the patient group, 11 were relapsed/refractory and over 14 treatment-naive, and 17 were IGHV unmutated. There were, on average, roughly 260,000 productive templates and tens of thousands of productive rearrangements per sample. Overall study results and limits: A difference in sampling times existed between sustained-remission and progressing patients. Public clonotypes were rare and shrank or held steady on treatment.

As to this clone: Antigen specificity is unknown.

V was pared by 6 bases and J by 1 base, with 21 bases of the junction left unmatched. The CDR3 runs to 19 residues. Germline CDR1 SQVTM, CDR2 ANQGSEA. Sequenced by immunoSEQ multiplex PCR; TCRdb stores in-frame clones only, minus some. Here the sample spans 200,000 or so clones, roughly 77% being singletons. The starting material was PBMCs, obtained after 12 months of ibrutinib treatment. This clonotype was sampled from a human donor with chronic lymphocytic leukemia. The V and J genes are TRBV29-1 and TRBJ1-1; TRBD1 aligns across 9 bases. For the CDR3, the DNA is TGCAGCGTCGACACATACAGACAGGGACAGGGTTTAGGGAACACTGAAGCTTTCTTT. It codes for CSVDTYRQGQGLGNTEAFF.